The source of this T cell receptor (beta chain) is a study of cytomegalovirus exposure and HLA in healthy donors. Study-wide results and caveats: The listing of 150 to 200 TCR beta chains classed them as cytomegalovirus-associated.

About this clone itself: Antigen: not known.

The PCR was carried out with 60 Vbeta primers and 13 Jbeta primers. Repertoires were generated with immunoSEQ multiplex PCR, while TCRdb's copy carries only in-frame clones and drops some. The repertoire holds 80,000 to 100,000 clones, with about 81% as singletons. V lost 1 base and J 0 bases, leaving 12 bases between the germline ends. CDR1 and CDR2 (germline): MNHEY, SMNVEV (reference sequence). The CDR3 has 16 amino acids. The sample comprised PBMCs. V gene TRBV27 combines with J gene TRBJ1-1; D gene uncertain. The sequence was collected from a man between 35 and 55 years old in good health and CMV-seronegative. In DNA form, the CDR3 reads TGTGCCAGCAGTTTATACCCGGAGGGTATGAACACTGAAGCTTTCTTT. It encodes CASSLYPEGMNTEAFF.